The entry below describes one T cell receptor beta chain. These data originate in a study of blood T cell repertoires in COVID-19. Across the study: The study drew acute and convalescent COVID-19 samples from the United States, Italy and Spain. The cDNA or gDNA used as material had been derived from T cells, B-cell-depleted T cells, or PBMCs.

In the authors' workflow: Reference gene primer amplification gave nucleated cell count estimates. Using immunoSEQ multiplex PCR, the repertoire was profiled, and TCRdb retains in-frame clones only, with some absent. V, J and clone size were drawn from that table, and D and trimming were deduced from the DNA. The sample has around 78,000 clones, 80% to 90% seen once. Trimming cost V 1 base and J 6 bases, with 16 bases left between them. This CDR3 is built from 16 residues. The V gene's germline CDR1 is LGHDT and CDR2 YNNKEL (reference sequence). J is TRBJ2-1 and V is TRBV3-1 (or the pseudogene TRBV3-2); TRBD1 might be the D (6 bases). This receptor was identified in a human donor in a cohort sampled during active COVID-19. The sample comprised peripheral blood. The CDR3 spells CASSQGGGGRSNEQFF. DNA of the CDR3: TGTGCCAGCAGCCAAGGGGGTGGGGGCCGGAGCAATGAGCAGTTCTTC.